A selection of T cell receptor beta chains follows, all from one sample in a study of blood T cell repertoires in COVID-19. Sequenced by immunoSEQ multiplex PCR; TCRdb stores in-frame clones only, minus some. The sample has 150,000 or so clones; about 90% are singletons. The specimen sequenced was peripheral blood. The receptors here all came from a man aged 45-60 years with acute or convalescent COVID-19. Both conserved end residues are part of each CDR3. A D gene is named only where the DNA matches it firmly. Clone size is stated in some rows and not others, as once, few, many or a class when expanded.

>NA|TRBV27|TRBJ1-1|once
CASSFSGNTEAFF
TGTGCCAGCAGTTTTTCGGGAAACACTGAAGCTTTCTTT
>TRBD2|TRBV27|TRBJ2-7|NA
CASTALAGAYEQYF
TGTGCCAGCACCGCTCTAGCGGGAGCTTACGAGCAGTACTTC
>NA|TRBV28|TRBJ1-1|NA
CASRKRGNTEAFF
TGTGCCAGCAGGAAACGGGGGAACACTGAAGCTTTCTTT
>TRBD1|TRBV18|TRBJ2-7|once
CASSALSIRDRGNEQYF
TGTGCCAGCTCAGCACTTTCCATCCGGGACAGGGGGAACGAGCAGTACTTC
>NA|TRBV7-2|TRBJ1-2|NA
CASSSSWANYGYTF
TGTGCCAGCAGCTCTTCTTGGGCCAACTATGGCTACACCTTC
>NA|TRBV7-9|TRBJ2-3|NA
CASSIDPPGGPDTQYF
TGTGCCAGCAGCATCGACCCACCGGGGGGCCCAGATACGCAGTATTTT
>NA|TRBV30|TRBJ2-5|NA
CAWSVLGGGETQYF
TGTGCCTGGAGTGTACTGGGAGGGGGGGAGACCCAGTACTTC
>NA|TRBV27|TRBJ2-3|NA
CASRRTGSDTQYF
TGTGCCAGCAGGCGGACTGGGTCAGATACGCAGTATTTT
>TRBD1|TRBV27|TRBJ2-3|NA
CASTPGQGIDTQYF
TGTGCCAGCACTCCGGGACAGGGAATAGATACGCAGTATTTT
>NA|TRBV6-6|TRBJ1-6|NA
CAGSRSSYNSPLHF
TGTGCCGGTTCAAGGAGCTCCTATAATTCACCCCTCCACTTT
>TRBD2|TRBV5-1|TRBJ2-1|NA
CASSLRPGLAGEVEQFF
TGCGCCAGCAGCCTCCGGCCGGGACTAGCGGGAGAGGTTGAGCAGTTCTTC
>TRBD1|TRBV27|TRBJ1-2|NA
CASSDGDSRDGYTF
TGTGCCAGCAGTGACGGGGACAGCCGCGATGGCTACACCTTC
>TRBD2|TRBV7-2|TRBJ2-3|NA
CASSLWASGGTDTQYF
TGTGCCAGCAGCTTATGGGCTAGCGGGGGCACAGATACGCAGTATTTT
>NA|TRBV25-1|TRBJ1-1|NA
CASSGTTVTEAFF
TGTGCCAGCAGTGGGACGACAGTCACTGAAGCTTTCTTT
>TRBD1|TRBV28|TRBJ1-1|NA
CASSLGGQGDNTEAFF
TGTGCCAGCAGTTTAGGTGGGCAGGGGGACAACACTGAAGCTTTCTTT
>NA|TRBV9|TRBJ2-7|NA
CASSVAPGATLYEQYF
TGTGCCAGCAGCGTAGCCCCAGGGGCCACACTATACGAGCAGTACTTC
>TRBD1|TRBV7-2|TRBJ1-5|NA
CASSLGQGGQPQHF
TGTGCCAGCAGCTTGGGACAGGGCGGTCAGCCCCAGCATTTT
>NA|TRBV6-5|TRBJ1-2|once
CASSYGGFRGYTF
TGTGCCAGCAGCTACGGGGGCTTCCGTGGCTACACCTTC
>TRBD1|TRBV2|TRBJ1-4|NA
CASAWTGNEKLFF
TGTGCCAGCGCTTGGACAGGGAACGAAAAACTGTTTTTT
>NA|TRBV5-1|TRBJ1-4|NA
CASSTGRATNEKLFF
TGCGCCAGCAGCACAGGACGAGCAACTAATGAAAAACTGTTTTTT
>TRBD1|TRBV29-1|TRBJ1-1|NA
CSAATLGTVNTEAFF
TGCAGCGCTGCTACCCTGGGGACAGTGAACACTGAAGCTTTCTTT
>NA|TRBV11-2|TRBJ1-3|NA
CASSSPPRGHRNTIYF
TGTGCCAGCAGCTCGCCCCCACGGGGTCACCGAAACACCATATATTTT